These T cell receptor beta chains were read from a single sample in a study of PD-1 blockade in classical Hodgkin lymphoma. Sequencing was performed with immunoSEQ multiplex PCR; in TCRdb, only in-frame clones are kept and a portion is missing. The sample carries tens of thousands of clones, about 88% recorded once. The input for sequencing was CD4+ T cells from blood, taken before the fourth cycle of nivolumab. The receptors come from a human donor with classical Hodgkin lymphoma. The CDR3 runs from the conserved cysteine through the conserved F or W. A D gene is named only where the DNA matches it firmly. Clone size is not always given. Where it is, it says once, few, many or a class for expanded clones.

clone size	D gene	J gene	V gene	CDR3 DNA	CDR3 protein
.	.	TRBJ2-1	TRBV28	TGTGCCAGCAGTTCTCAGCAGGACAATGAGCAGTTCTTC	CASSSQQDNEQFF
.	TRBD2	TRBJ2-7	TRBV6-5	TGTGCCAGCAGTTTAGGGAGGGCGACCTACGAGCAGTACTTC	CASSLGRATYEQYF
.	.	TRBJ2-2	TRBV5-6	TGTGCCAGCAGCTGGGCGGACGGGGAGCTGTTTTTT	CASSWADGELFF
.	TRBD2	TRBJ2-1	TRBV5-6	TGTGCCAGCAGCTTGTCTAGCGGGAGGGCGGGCAATGAGCAGTTCTTC	CASSLSSGRAGNEQFF
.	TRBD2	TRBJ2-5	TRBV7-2	TGTGCCAGCAGCGAAGGGCTAGTAGCGGGAGTGACCCAGTACTTC	CASSEGLVAGVTQYF
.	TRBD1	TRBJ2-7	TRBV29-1	TGCAGCGCCACAGGGGTCGGGGAGCAGTACTTC	CSATGVGEQYF
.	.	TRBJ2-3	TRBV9	TGTGCCAGCACGGATGTCCAGGATACGCAGTATTTT	CASTDVQDTQYF
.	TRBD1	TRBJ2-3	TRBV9	TGTGCCAGCAGTCGGACCCCACAGGGGGCTGATACGCAGTATTTT	CASSRTPQGADTQYF
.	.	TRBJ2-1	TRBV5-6	TGTGCCAGCAGCTCCGGGGAGAAACCCTACAATGAGCAGTTCTTC	CASSSGEKPYNEQFF
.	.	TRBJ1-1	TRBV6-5	TGTGCCAGCAGTCCCCCCGGTGGAGGGACTGAAGCTTTCTTT	CASSPPGGGTEAFF
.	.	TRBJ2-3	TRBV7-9	TGTGCCAGCAGCTTTTCAACGGGACCGGCTGGCGCAGATACGCAGTATTTT	CASSFSTGPAGADTQYF
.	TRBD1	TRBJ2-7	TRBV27	TGTGCCAGCCGCAGGGGGCTCGAGCAGTACTTC	CASRRGLEQYF
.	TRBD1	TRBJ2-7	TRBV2	TGTGCCAGCAGTGAAGGGACAGGGGTCGAGCAGTACTTC	CASSEGTGVEQYF
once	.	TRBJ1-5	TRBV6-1	TGTGCCAGCAGTGTTTCCCAATATAGCAATCAGCCCCAGCATTTT	CASSVSQYSNQPQHF
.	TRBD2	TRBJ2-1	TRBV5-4	TGTGCCAGCAGCTGGGGGGGAGGAGGCGGTGAGCAGTTCTTC	CASSWGGGGGEQFF
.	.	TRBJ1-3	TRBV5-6	TGTGCCAGCAGCCCGGGGGACCGATACTCTGGAAACACCATATATTTT	CASSPGDRYSGNTIYF
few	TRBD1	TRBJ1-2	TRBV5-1	TGCGCCAGCAGCCCCGCAGGGGGGACTAACTATGGCTACACCTTC	CASSPAGGTNYGYTF
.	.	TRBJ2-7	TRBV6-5	TGTGCCGCCTCTCAAGTTGCGGGCGAGCAGTACTTC	CAASQVAGEQYF
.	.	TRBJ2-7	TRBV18	TGTGCCAGCTCACTGACACCAGATCGAGACGAGCAGTACTTC	CASSLTPDRDEQYF
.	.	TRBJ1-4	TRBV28	TGTGCCAGCGGCAGGGTTTCTGCAACTAATGAAAAACTGTTTTTT	CASGRVSATNEKLFF
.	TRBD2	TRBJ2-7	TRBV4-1	TGCGCCAGCAGCAATAGCGGGAGGGCCTACGAGCAGTACTTC	CASSNSGRAYEQYF
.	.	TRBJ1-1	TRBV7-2	TGTGCCAGCAGCCGGCTCGCGGGGGTTAACACTGAAGCTTTCTTT	CASSRLAGVNTEAFF
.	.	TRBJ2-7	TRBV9	TGTGTCCTACAGGGATCGGCGGGGTCTAGCTCCTACGAGCAGTACTTC	CVLQGSAGSSSYEQYF
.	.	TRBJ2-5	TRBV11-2	TGTGCCAGCAGCGCCGTAAAAGGGCAGAAGACCCAGTACTTC	CASSAVKGQKTQYF
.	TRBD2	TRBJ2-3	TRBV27	TGTGCCAGCAGAAGGATAGCGGGAGAGCCCACAGATACGCAGTATTTT	CASRRIAGEPTDTQYF
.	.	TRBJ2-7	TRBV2	TGTGCCAGCAGACCAAGACAGGTTAGCTCCTACGAGCAGTACTTC	CASRPRQVSSYEQYF
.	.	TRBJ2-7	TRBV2	TGTGCCAGCAGTGAAGCCTGGGGGCTTGACGAGCAGTACTTC	CASSEAWGLDEQYF
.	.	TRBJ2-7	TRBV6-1	TGTGCCAGCAGCGTGGGTCAGGGTGAGCGATACTTC	CASSVGQGERYF
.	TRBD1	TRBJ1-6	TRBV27	TGTGCCAGCAGTTTATTGGGGGACAGACATAATTCACCCCTCCACTTT	CASSLLGDRHNSPLHF
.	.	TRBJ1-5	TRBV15	TGTGCCACCAGCAGAGACAGGGAGCAGCCCCAGCATTTT	CATSRDREQPQHF
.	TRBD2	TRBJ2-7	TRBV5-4	TGTGCCAGCAGCCTGGGACTAGCGGGAACCGCTCGCGAGCAGTACTTC	CASSLGLAGTAREQYF
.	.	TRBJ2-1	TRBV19	TGTGCCAGTAGTCAGCGGGCCCAGGCTGAGCAGTTCTTC	CASSQRAQAEQFF
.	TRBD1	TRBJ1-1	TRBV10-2	TGCGCCAGCGGGACAGGGGGGCTCACTGAAGCTTTCTTT	CASGTGGLTEAFF
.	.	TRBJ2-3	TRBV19	TGTGCCAGTAGTACAAGCGGAGGTCACACAGATACGCAGTATTTT	CASSTSGGHTDTQYF
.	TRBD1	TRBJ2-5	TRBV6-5	TGTGCCAGCAGTTACTTCGGGACAGTACAAGAGACCCAGTACTTC	CASSYFGTVQETQYF
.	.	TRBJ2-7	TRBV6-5	TGTGCCAGCAGTTACTCATGGGGGAGCTCCTACGAGCAGTACTTC	CASSYSWGSSYEQYF
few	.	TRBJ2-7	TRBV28	TGTGCCAGCAGTGCATCCTACGAGCAGTACTTC	CASSASYEQYF
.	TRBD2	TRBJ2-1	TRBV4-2	TGTGCCAGCAGCTCGATTAGCGGGGGGCCCTACAATGAGCAGTTCTTC	CASSSISGGPYNEQFF
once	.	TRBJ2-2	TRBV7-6	TGTGCCAGCAGCTCGACCCCGAGAGCGCCACTGAACACCGGGGAGCTGTTTTTT	CASSSTPRAPLNTGELFF
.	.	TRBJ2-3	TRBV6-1	TGTGCCAGCAGTGAAGTTGGCAGCACAGATACGCAGTATTTT	CASSEVGSTDTQYF
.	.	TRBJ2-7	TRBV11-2	TGTGCCAGCAGCTTAGATCGGGGCAGCTTTTACGAGCAGTACTTC	CASSLDRGSFYEQYF
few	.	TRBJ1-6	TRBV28	TGTGCCAGCAGCTCCCCTTTAGCTTCACCCCTCCACTTT	CASSSPLASPLHF
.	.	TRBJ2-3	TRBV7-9	TGTGCCAGCAGCCAGCGACCCACAGATACGCAGTATTTT	CASSQRPTDTQYF
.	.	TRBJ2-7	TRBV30	TGTGCCTGGAGCAGGGGGGCGGGGAGCTACGAGCAGTACTTC	CAWSRGAGSYEQYF
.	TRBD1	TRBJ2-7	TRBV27	TGTGCCAGCAGTCCGCGGGGACAGGGCCGGATCACGGACGAGCAGTACTTC	CASSPRGQGRITDEQYF
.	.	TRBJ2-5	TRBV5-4	TGTGCCAGCAGCTTGGCAGGGTGGCGGAACATAGAGACCCAGTACTTC	CASSLAGWRNIETQYF
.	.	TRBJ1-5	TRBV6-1	TGTGCCAGCAGTGAATATGGGTCAGGGATCGATCAGCCCCAGCATTTT	CASSEYGSGIDQPQHF
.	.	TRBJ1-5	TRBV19	TGTGCCAGTACCCGGGGTGTCAATAGCAATCAGCCCCAGCATTTT	CASTRGVNSNQPQHF
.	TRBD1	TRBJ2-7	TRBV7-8	TGTGCCAGCAGCTTAGAGGGGACAGGGTGGACCTACGAGCAGTACTTC	CASSLEGTGWTYEQYF
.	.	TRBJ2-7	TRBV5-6	TGTGCCAGCAGTCAGGACCGGGAACTCAACGGGCAGTACTTC	CASSQDRELNGQYF
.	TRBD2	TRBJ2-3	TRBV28	TGTGCCAGCAGCGCCCCTAGCGGGGGGACCTCTAGCACAGATACGCAGTATTTT	CASSAPSGGTSSTDTQYF
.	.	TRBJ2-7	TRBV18	TGTGCCAGCTCACCCGGGACACCAATTCCCTACGAGCAGTACTTC	CASSPGTPIPYEQYF